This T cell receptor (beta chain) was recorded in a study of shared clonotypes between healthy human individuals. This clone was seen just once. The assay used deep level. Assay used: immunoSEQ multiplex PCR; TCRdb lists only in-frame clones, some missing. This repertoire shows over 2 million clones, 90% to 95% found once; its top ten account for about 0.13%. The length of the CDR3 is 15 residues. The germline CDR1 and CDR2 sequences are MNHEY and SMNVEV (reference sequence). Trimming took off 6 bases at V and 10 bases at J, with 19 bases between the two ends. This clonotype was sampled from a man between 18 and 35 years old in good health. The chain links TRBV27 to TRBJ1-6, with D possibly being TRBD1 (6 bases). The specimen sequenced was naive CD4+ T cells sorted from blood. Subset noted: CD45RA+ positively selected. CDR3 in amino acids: CASRPIFRGNSPLHF. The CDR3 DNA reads TGTGCCAGCAGACCAATCTTCAGGGGTAACTCACCCCTCCACTTT.